This TCR beta chain derives from a study of blood T cells in healthy people across ages. The second PCR ran 7 to 11 cycles with a sample-barcoded 5' primer and J-beta primers. All cDNA molecules were each tagged by a template-switch adaptor with 12 random nucleotides. TCRdb re-analysed the 5' RACE reads in MiXCR, keeping a single row per CDR3 protein. The data show fewer than 650,000 distinct CDR3 sequences, roughly a quarter seen once. This clonotype was seen only a few times. The germline gives CDR1 SEHNR, CDR2 FQNEAQ (reference sequence). This CDR3 region has 15 residues. Trimming left V 3 bases short and J 0 bases short, with 10 bases between. The same data also contributed to another study, on T cells of mothers and their children. Per that study: Biologically related mothers and children overlapped slightly more than unrelated pairs, a non-significant difference.

V and J are TRBV7-9 and TRBJ2-3, with D unclear. What was sequenced was blood. The TCR was taken from a boy aged 2 to 10 in good health. CDR3 nucleotides: TGTGCCAGCAGCTTTATGGGGTCTAGCACAGATACGCAGTATTTT. Translating gives CASSFMGSSTDTQYF.